A selection of T cell receptor beta chains follows, all from one sample in a study of human T cells and chemical hapten exposure. From the RACE reads, TCRdb called clonotypes with MiXCR, one entry per CDR3 protein. The sample lists about 80,000 distinct CDR3 sequences, 7.5% to 9.5% occurring once. Sequences were derived from whole blood, sampled in connection with sensitization to the hapten diphenylcyclopropenone (DPC). The receptors come from a woman aged 25 to 39 with alopecia areata. Some clones in this sample may be carry-over from other donors' samples. CDR3s leave out the opening cysteine and the closing phenylalanine or tryptophan. D genes are given only for firm matches.

v_call: TRBV6-4
j_call: TRBJ2-3
d_call: .
cdr3_aa: ASSETSTTDTQY

v_call: TRBV6-1
j_call: TRBJ2-3
d_call: TRBD1
cdr3_aa: ASSRTGITTDTQY

v_call: TRBV10-3
j_call: TRBJ1-1
d_call: .
cdr3_aa: AISDRGLSNTEAF

v_call: TRBV29-1
j_call: TRBJ1-2
d_call: TRBD1
cdr3_aa: SAHRGTGGYT

v_call: TRBV30
j_call: TRBJ2-3
d_call: TRBD1
cdr3_aa: AWRGDRDRNTDTQY

v_call: TRBV20-1
j_call: TRBJ2-2
d_call: .
cdr3_aa: SARVGGVNTGELF

v_call: TRBV5-1
j_call: TRBJ1-6
d_call: TRBD1
cdr3_aa: ASSLGTGVNSPLH

v_call: TRBV15
j_call: TRBJ1-3
d_call: .
cdr3_aa: ATSRVTDLVVSGNTIY

v_call: TRBV12-3/TRBV12-4
j_call: TRBJ2-1
d_call: .
cdr3_aa: ASRGGGRSDEQF

v_call: TRBV7-2
j_call: TRBJ2-5
d_call: .
cdr3_aa: ASRARSSQETQY